Listed below are T cell receptor beta chains from one sample, sequenced in a study of metastatic and nonmetastatic thyroid tumors. Through MiXCR, TCRdb re-clonotyped the PCR reads. This table has 35,000 or so clones, roughly 19% appearing once. Material for sequencing was blood. The origin of the receptors is a male donor with papillary thyroid cancer or a benign thyroid nodule (not recorded which). Some clones in this sample may be carry-over from other donors' samples. The CDR3 runs from the conserved cysteine through the conserved F or W. A D gene is named only where the DNA matches it firmly. Clone size, where shown, is once, few, many, or a class for clones that have expanded.

NA TRBJ2-6 TRBV2 NA TGTGCCAGCAGTGCGACCTCTGGGGCCAACGTCCTGACTTTC CASSATSGANVLTF
NA TRBJ1-2 TRBV19 few TGTGCCGGTAGTATTCGGGACAAGGGGCGTCATGGCTACACCTTC CAGSIRDKGRHGYTF
TRBD2 TRBJ2-3 TRBV10-2 NA TGCGCCTGCTGCGAGACTAGCGGGAGTTCCTTTGGCACAGATACGCAGTATTTT CACCETSGSSFGTDTQYF
TRBD2 TRBJ2-3 TRBV10-1 few TGCTCCAGCAGTGATGGCGGGGGGTCCACAGATACGCAGTATTTT CSSSDGGGSTDTQYF
NA TRBJ1-1 TRBV19 many TGTGCCAGTAGCAGGGTCATGTACACTGAAGCTTTCTTT CASSRVMYTEAFF
NA TRBJ2-2 TRBV5-1 NA TGCGCCAGCAGCTTTTTACGGGTGTCCGTTGAGCTGTTTTTT CASSFLRVSVELFF
NA TRBJ2-4 TRBV18 few TGTGCCAGCTCACAACGGGCTAGTTCGGACGCCAAAAACATTCAGTACTTC CASSQRASSDAKNIQYF
TRBD2 TRBJ2-7 TRBV11-2 many TGTGCCAGCAGCTTAGGAGCGGGGGCAGGTGGTCTCTACGAGCAGTACTTC CASSLGAGAGGLYEQYF
NA TRBJ1-2 TRBV4-3 many TGCGCCAGCAGCCAAGAGCTCCAGGGCCCCTATGGCTACACCTTC CASSQELQGPYGYTF
NA TRBJ1-1 TRBV6-1 many TGTGCCAGCAGTGAAGCAATGAGGGCCCGCCTAGGGGTGAACACTGAAGCTTTCTTT CASSEAMRARLGVNTEAFF
TRBD2 TRBJ2-5 TRBV27 many TGTGCCAGCAGTACTCTCCGCGGGAGTGAGACCCAGTACTTC CASSTLRGSETQYF
TRBD1 TRBJ2-5 TRBV7-8 NA TGTGCCAGCAGCCCCCCTGGGACAGGGGTCGGGGAGACCCAGTACTTC CASSPPGTGVGETQYF
NA TRBJ1-2 TRBV20-1 many TGCAGTGCTTCCAACCCGACTAACTATGGCTACACCTTC CSASNPTNYGYTF
NA TRBJ2-3 TRBV6-2/TRBV6-3 NA TGTGCCAGCAGCTCGGCGGGCTTGGCCCCCGGACCGCAGTATTTT CASSSAGLAPGPQYF
NA TRBJ2-2 TRBV5-6 many TGTGCCAGCACCGCGACACATTTCTTGAACACCGGGGAGCTGTTTTTT CASTATHFLNTGELFF
NA TRBJ1-4 TRBV5-1 NA TGCGCCAGCAGCTTGACAGCAACTAATGAAAAACTGTTTTTT CASSLTATNEKLFF
NA TRBJ2-7 TRBV2 few TGTGCCACCTCGACAGACCTCTCCTACGAGCAGTACTTC CATSTDLSYEQYF
NA TRBJ2-1 TRBV30 many TGTGCCTTGGCAGGGTTTGGTGAGCAGTTCTTC CALAGFGEQFF
NA TRBJ1-6 TRBV6-1 medium-sized TGTGCCAGCAGTGAAATCAACCGAAATTCACCCCTCCACTTT CASSEINRNSPLHF
NA TRBJ1-2 TRBV4-3 many TGCGCCAGCAGCCAAGATTATAGTACCTTCCGGGTGTCGGGAGGTTACACCTTC CASSQDYSTFRVSGGYTF
NA TRBJ2-7 TRBV3-1 many TGTGCCAGCAGCCCGAATCCGGGACCCGAGGAGCAGTACTTC CASSPNPGPEEQYF
TRBD1 TRBJ2-3 TRBV13 many TGTGCCAGCAGCGAACGACAGGGGACAGATACGCAGTATTTT CASSERQGTDTQYF
TRBD1 TRBJ2-3 TRBV6-1 few TGTGCCAGCAGTGAAGACAGGGGAATTGCAGATACGCAGTATTTT CASSEDRGIADTQYF
NA TRBJ2-7 TRBV6-1 NA TGTGCCAGCAGTCAGACGGCGCTTGGGTCAATCTACGAGCAGTACTTC CASSQTALGSIYEQYF
NA TRBJ2-3 TRBV9 NA TGTGCCAGCAGCGTAGCAGAGGGTCTCGCAGATACGCAGTATTTT CASSVAEGLADTQYF
NA TRBJ2-1 TRBV28 medium-sized TGTGCCAGCAGTTTAGGGTCGTCGTCGTACAATGAGCAGTTCTTC CASSLGSSSYNEQFF
NA TRBJ2-1 TRBV19 many TGTGCCACGAGGGGGGGGGGTTACAATGAGCAGTTCTTC CATRGGGYNEQFF
NA TRBJ2-7 TRBV11-2 NA TGTGCCAGCAGCCCCACTTACTCCATTGAGCAGTACTTC CASSPTYSIEQYF
NA TRBJ1-3 TRBV6-6 few TGTGCCAGCAGTTACGGGGCAGACGTTGGAAACACCATATATTTT CASSYGADVGNTIYF
NA TRBJ1-4 TRBV7-8 many TGTGCCAGCACCTGGGAGTCAACTAATGAAAAACTGTTTTTT CASTWESTNEKLFF
NA TRBJ2-6 TRBV12-3/TRBV12-4 few TGTGCCAGCAGACGTTCAGGGGACTCTGGGGCCAACGTCCTGACTTTC CASRRSGDSGANVLTF
NA TRBJ2-3 TRBV12-3/TRBV12-4 NA TGTGTCAGCAGTTTAATGGACCGCGATACGCAGTATTTT CVSSLMDRDTQYF
TRBD1 TRBJ1-1 TRBV10-3 many TGTGCCATCAGACCGGGACAGGGGGCGCGTACTGAAGCTTTCTTT CAIRPGQGARTEAFF
NA TRBJ1-1 TRBV28 many TGTGCCAGCTCCAGACAGGTTTTTTTGACCCTCCCTGAAGCTTTCTTT CASSRQVFLTLPEAFF
NA TRBJ1-5 TRBV27 NA TGTGCCAGCACCCCCGGGGGGAGCAATCAGCCCCAGCATTTT CASTPGGSNQPQHF
NA TRBJ2-3 TRBV27 few TGTGCCGGCACTAATAGAGGACATCTCACAAATACGCAGTATTTT CAGTNRGHLTNTQYF